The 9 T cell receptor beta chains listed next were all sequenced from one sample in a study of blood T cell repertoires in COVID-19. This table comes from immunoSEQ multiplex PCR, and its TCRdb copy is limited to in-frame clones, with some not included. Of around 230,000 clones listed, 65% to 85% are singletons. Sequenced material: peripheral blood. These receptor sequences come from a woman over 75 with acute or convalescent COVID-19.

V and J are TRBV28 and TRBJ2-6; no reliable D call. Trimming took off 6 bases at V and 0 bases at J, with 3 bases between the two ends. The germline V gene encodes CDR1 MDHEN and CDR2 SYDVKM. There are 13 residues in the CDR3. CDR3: CASSLSGANVLTF. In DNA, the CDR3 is TGTGCCAGCAGCCTCTCTGGGGCCAACGTCCTGACTTTC.

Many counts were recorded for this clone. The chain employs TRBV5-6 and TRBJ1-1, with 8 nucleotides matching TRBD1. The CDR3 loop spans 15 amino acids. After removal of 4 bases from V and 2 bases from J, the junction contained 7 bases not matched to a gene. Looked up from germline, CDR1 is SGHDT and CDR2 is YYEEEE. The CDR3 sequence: CASSPGDRKNTEAFF. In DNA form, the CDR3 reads TGTGCCAGCAGCCCCGGGGACAGGAAAAACACTGAAGCTTTCTTT. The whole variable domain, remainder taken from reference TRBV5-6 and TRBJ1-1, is DAGVTQSPTHLIKTRGQQVTLRCSPKSGHDTVSWYQQALGQGPQFIFQYYEEEERQRGNFPDRFSGHQFPNYSSELNVNALLLGDSALYLCASSPGDRKNTEAFFGQGTRLTVV.

The CDR3, as DNA: TGTGCCAGCAGCGATACAGGGAATTATGGCTACACCTTC. This encodes CASSDTGNYGYTF. The chain joins TRBV27 to TRBJ1-2, with a possible D match to TRBD1 (6 bases). The V gene's germline CDR1 is MNHEY and CDR2 SMNVEV (reference sequence). The CDR3 spans 13 residues. The V end lost 6 bases, the J end lost 5 bases, and 13 bases lay between the germline ends.

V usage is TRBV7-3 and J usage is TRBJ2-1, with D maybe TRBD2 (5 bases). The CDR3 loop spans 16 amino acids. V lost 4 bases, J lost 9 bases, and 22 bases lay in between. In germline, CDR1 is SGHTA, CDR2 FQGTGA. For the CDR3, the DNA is TGTGCCAGCAGCTCTTATAGAGGGTCCTCAGAGTTTGAGCAGTTCTTC. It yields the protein CASSSYRGSSEFEQFF.

CDR3: CASSLQDPGTEAFF. The CDR3 region has the DNA TGCGCCAGCAGCTTGCAAGACCCCGGGACTGAAGCTTTCTTT. This chain connects TRBV5-1 to TRBJ1-1; no clear D gene. Trimming took 1 base from V and 5 from J, leaving 12 bases between them. The CDR3 covers 14 residues. Germline V lookup: CDR1 SGHRS, CDR2 YFSETQ. Combining the CDR3 with reference TRBV5-1 and TRBJ1-1 gives the whole variable domain KAGVTQTPRYLIKTRGQQVTLSCSPISGHRSVSWYQQTPGQGLQFLFEYFSETQRNKGNFPGRFSGRQFSNSRSEMNVSTLELGDSALYLCASSLQDPGTEAFFGQGTRLTVV.

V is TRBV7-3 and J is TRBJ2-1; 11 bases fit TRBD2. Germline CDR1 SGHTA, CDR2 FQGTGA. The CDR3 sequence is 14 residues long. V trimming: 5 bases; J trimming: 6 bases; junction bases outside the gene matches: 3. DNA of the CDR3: TGTGCCAGCAGCAGGACTAGCGGGCCCAATGAGCAGTTCTTC. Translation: CASSRTSGPNEQFF.

The chain's CDR3 is CASSQMGQRTEAFF. CDR3 DNA sequence: TGCGCCAGCAGCCAAATGGGACAGAGGACTGAAGCTTTCTTT. The genes are TRBV4-1 and TRBJ1-1; 7 positions agree with TRBD1. The V gene end was trimmed by 2 bases and the J gene end by 5 bases; junction bases not matched to a gene: 5. Germline V gene lookup returns CDR1 MGHRA and CDR2 YSYEKL. This CDR3 comprises 14 residues.

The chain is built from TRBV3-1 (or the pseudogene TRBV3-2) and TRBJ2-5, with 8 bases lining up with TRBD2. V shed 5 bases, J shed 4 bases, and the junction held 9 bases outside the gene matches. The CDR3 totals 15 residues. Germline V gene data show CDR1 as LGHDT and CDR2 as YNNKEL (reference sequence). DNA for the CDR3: TGTGCCAGCAGCGGCCTCGGCGGGGGGTTAGAGACCCAGTACTTC. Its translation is CASSGLGGGLETQYF.

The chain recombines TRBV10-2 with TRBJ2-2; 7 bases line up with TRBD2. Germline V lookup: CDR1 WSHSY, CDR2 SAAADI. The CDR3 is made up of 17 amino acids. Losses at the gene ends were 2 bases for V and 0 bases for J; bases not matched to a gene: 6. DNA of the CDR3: TGCGCCAGCAGTGAGGCCTCAGGACTAGCGAACACCGGGGAGCTGTTTTTT. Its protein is CASSEASGLANTGELFF.